A selection of T cell receptor beta chains follows, all from one sample in a study of CD8 T cells in ankylosing spondylitis. Each CDR3 protein gets one entry after TCRdb re-called the 5' RACE reads with MiXCR. Seen here are about 240,000 distinct CDR3 sequences, around a tenth observed once, and the top ten hold 6% to 8.5%. Input material: blood, either unsorted or a sorted T cell fraction (not recorded which). These receptors all stem from a male donor with ankylosing spondylitis or in good health (not recorded which). Each CDR3 is given with its conserved first and last residue. D genes are given only for firm matches. Clone size appears in some rows only: once, few, many, or a class for an expanded clone.

D,V,size,J,length,DNA,CDR3
-,TRBV10-3,many,TRBJ2-7,17,TGTGCCATCGGAGGCCGCAGGAGGGGGAAGGGCTCCTACGAGCAGTACTTC,CAIGGRRRGKGSYEQYF
TRBD1,TRBV29-1,-,TRBJ2-5,13,TGCAGCGCCAGTGGACAGGGCCAAGAGACCCAGTACTTC,CSASGQGQETQYF
TRBD1,TRBV5-1,few,TRBJ1-1,19,TGCGCCAGCAGCTTGGCCCAGTGGACAGGGGACGGGGTTGGCACTGAAGCTTTCTTT,CASSLAQWTGDGVGTEAFF
-,TRBV5-1,many,TRBJ2-7,15,TGCGCCAGCAGCTTATCGCAGGGACCCACTTTCGAGCAGTACTTC,CASSLSQGPTFEQYF
TRBD2,TRBV29-1,few,TRBJ2-3,15,TGCAGCGTTGAAGGGACTAGCGGGGAGACAGATACGCAGTATTTT,CSVEGTSGETDTQYF
-,TRBV2,few,TRBJ2-7,8,TGTGCCAGCGGGGGGCAGTACTTC,CASGGQYF
-,TRBV5-1,-,TRBJ2-5,14,TGCGCCAGCAGCTTGGTCGCTAGCCAAGAGACCCAGTACTTC,CASSLVASQETQYF
TRBD2,TRBV20-1,many,TRBJ2-2,14,TGCAGTGTGGAGACTAGCGGAGGCACCGGGGAGCTGTTTTTT,CSVETSGGTGELFF
TRBD2,TRBV29-1,-,TRBJ2-5,14,TGCAGCGTCAGAGGACGGGAGGGCGGTGAGACCCAGTACTTC,CSVRGREGGETQYF
-,TRBV5-1,few,TRBJ1-2,15,TGCGCCAGCAGCTTGGTACTCGGAACTAACTATGGCTACACCTTC,CASSLVLGTNYGYTF
-,TRBV18,-,TRBJ2-3,13,TGTGCCAGCTCACCACCCGTTATAGATACGCAGTATTTT,CASSPPVIDTQYF
-,TRBV5-6,many,TRBJ1-2,15,TGTGCCAGCAGCTCCAGACAAATCCGGAACTATGGCTACACCTTC,CASSSRQIRNYGYTF
-,TRBV4-1,many,TRBJ2-7,15,TGCGCCAGCAGCCAAGAAAGGACATTGGGATCCGAGCAGTACTTC,CASSQERTLGSEQYF
TRBD1,TRBV29-1,few,TRBJ1-5,18,TGCAGCGTTGAAGCTCCGGGACAGGGTAGATATAGCAATCAGCCCCAGCATTTT,CSVEAPGQGRYSNQPQHF
-,TRBV5-1,many,TRBJ2-1,14,TGCGCCAGCAGCTTGGGCCCGGTAAACAATGAGCAGTTCTTC,CASSLGPVNNEQFF
-,TRBV5-8,-,TRBJ2-7,12,TGTGCCAGCAGCTTTTCCGTCTACGAGCAGTACTTC,CASSFSVYEQYF
TRBD2,TRBV28,many,TRBJ2-3,16,TGTGCCAGCAGTCCCTTGACTAGCGGGTTCTTGAATACGCAGTATTTT,CASSPLTSGFLNTQYF
TRBD1,TRBV5-1,-,TRBJ1-1,14,TGCGCCAGCAGCAATGACAGGGAGCTATGGAAAGCTTTCTTT,CASSNDRELWKAFF
-,TRBV20-1,-,TRBJ2-3,16,TGCAGTGCTAGAGTAGTCGAGGACAGACTCACAGATACGCAGTATTTT,CSARVVEDRLTDTQYF
-,TRBV18,-,TRBJ2-1,16,TGTGCCAGCTCGAGGATCATCACTCCAGGGCGGGATGAGCAGTTCTTC,CASSRIITPGRDEQFF
-,TRBV2,few,TRBJ2-3,13,TGTGCCAGCAGTGAGGGGGCAGCAGATACGCAGTATTTT,CASSEGAADTQYF
TRBD1,TRBV27,-,TRBJ2-7,14,TGTGCCAGCAGGTCCGGGACAGGCCGAAACGAGCAGTACTTC,CASRSGTGRNEQYF
TRBD2,TRBV5-1,many,TRBJ2-2,16,TGCGCCAGCAGCCGCCTAGCGGGGGACCTCGCCGGGGAGCTGTTTTTT,CASSRLAGDLAGELFF
TRBD2,TRBV20-1,many,TRBJ2-1,16,TGCAGTGCTACCCCCCTAGAGAGCGGGGGTTGGAATGAGCAGTTCTTC,CSATPLESGGWNEQFF
-,TRBV12-3/TRBV12-4,many,TRBJ2-3,13,TGTGCCAGCAAGAACGGATACACAGATACGCAGTATTTT,CASKNGYTDTQYF
-,TRBV5-1,few,TRBJ2-7,12,TGCGCCAGCAGGGGGCCTGGAGGGGAGCAGTACTTC,CASRGPGGEQYF
-,TRBV15,many,TRBJ2-7,16,TGTGCCACCAGCAGAGATCTGGGGGACGGGTACTACGAGCAGTACTTC,CATSRDLGDGYYEQYF
-,TRBV10-3,many,TRBJ2-5,15,TGTGCCATCAGTGAGAGGGGACAACCATGGGAGACCCAGTACTTC,CAISERGQPWETQYF
-,TRBV5-1,many,TRBJ1-1,15,TGCGCCAGCAGCTTGGTTATGCAGGTATGGAGTGAAGCTTTCTTT,CASSLVMQVWSEAFF
-,TRBV4-1,many,TRBJ2-7,15,TGCGCCAGCAGCCAGACCCCCGGACAGAGCTACGAGCAGTACTTC,CASSQTPGQSYEQYF
-,TRBV20-1,many,TRBJ2-1,12,TGCAGTCCCTCAAGGCCTGACGATGAGCAGTTCTTC,CSPSRPDDEQFF
-,TRBV5-1,-,TRBJ1-2,20,TGCGCCAGCAGCTTGGCCGGAGGGAGTTGGGAACCCAATAATGTTTATGGCTACACCTTC,CASSLAGGSWEPNNVYGYTF
-,TRBV2,-,TRBJ2-4,13,TGTGCCAGCAGTGAATCACAGAATAACATTCAGTACTTC,CASSESQNNIQYF
-,TRBV29-1,many,TRBJ1-1,12,TGCAGCGTTGTGGGGATAAGGAGTGAAGGTTTCTTT,CSVVGIRSEGFF
TRBD2,TRBV6-1,many,TRBJ2-3,14,TGTGCCAGCAAGACTAGCGGGGTCACAGATACGCAGTATTTT,CASKTSGVTDTQYF
-,TRBV29-1,-,TRBJ2-5,12,TGCAGCGTTGAGGGAGCGGAAGAGACCCAGTACTTC,CSVEGAEETQYF
TRBD2,TRBV20-1,many,TRBJ2-1,15,TGCAGTGCTAGACCCGGGGGGGCCACCTACAATGAGCAGTTCTTC,CSARPGGATYNEQFF
TRBD1,TRBV5-6,many,TRBJ2-1,13,TGTGCCAGCGGACAGGGGGCCTACAATGAGCAGTTCTTC,CASGQGAYNEQFF
-,TRBV12-5,many,TRBJ2-1,15,TGTGCTAGTGCCGCCGGTCCTGGCTCCTACAATGAGCAGTTCTTC,CASAAGPGSYNEQFF